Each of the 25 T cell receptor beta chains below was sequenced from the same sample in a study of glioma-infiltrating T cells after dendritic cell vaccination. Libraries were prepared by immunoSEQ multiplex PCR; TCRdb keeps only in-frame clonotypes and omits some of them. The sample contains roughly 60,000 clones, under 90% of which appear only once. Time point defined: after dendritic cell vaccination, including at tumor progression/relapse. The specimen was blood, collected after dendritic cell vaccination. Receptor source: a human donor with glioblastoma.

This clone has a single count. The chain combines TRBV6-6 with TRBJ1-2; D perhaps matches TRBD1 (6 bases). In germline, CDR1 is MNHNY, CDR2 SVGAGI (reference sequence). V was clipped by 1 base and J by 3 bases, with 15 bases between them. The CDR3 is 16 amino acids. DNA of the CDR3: TGTGCCAGCAGTTACTGGAGACAGGAATTGGACTATGGCTACACCTTC. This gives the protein CASSYWRQELDYGYTF.

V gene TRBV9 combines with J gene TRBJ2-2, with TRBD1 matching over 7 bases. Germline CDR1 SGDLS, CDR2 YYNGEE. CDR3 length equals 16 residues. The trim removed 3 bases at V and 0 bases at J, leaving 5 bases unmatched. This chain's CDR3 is CASSDNRGANTGELFF. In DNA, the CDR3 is TGTGCCAGCAGCGACAACAGGGGTGCGAACACCGGGGAGCTGTTTTTT.

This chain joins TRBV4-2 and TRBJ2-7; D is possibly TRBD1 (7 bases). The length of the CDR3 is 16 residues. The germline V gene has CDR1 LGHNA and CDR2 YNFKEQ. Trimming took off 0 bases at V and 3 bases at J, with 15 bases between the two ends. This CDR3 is CASSQDAQGGFYEQYF. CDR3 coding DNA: TGTGCCAGCAGCCAAGATGCGCAGGGGGGCTTCTACGAGCAGTACTTC.

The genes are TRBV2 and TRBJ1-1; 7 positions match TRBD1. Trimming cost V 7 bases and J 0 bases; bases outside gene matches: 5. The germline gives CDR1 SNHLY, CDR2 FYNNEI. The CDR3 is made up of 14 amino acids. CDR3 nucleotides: TGTGCCAGCACTATGACAGGGATGAACACTGAAGCTTTCTTT. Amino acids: CASTMTGMNTEAFF.

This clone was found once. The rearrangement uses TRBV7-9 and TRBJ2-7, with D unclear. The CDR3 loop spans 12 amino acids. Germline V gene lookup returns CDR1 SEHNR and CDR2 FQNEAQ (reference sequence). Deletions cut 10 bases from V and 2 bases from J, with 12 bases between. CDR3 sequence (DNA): TGTGCCATCGAGATTCGCCCCTACGAGCAGTACTTC. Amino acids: CAIEIRPYEQYF.

The CDR3 is CASSLRTGANTEAFF. The CDR3, as DNA: TGTGCCAGCTCACTACGGACAGGGGCGAACACTGAAGCTTTCTTT. The chain recombines TRBV18 with TRBJ1-1; 9 bases map to TRBD1. This CDR3 has 15 residues. V trimming: 4 bases; J trimming: 1 base; junction bases outside the gene matches: 4. Per the germline V gene, CDR1 is KGHSH and CDR2 is LQKENI.

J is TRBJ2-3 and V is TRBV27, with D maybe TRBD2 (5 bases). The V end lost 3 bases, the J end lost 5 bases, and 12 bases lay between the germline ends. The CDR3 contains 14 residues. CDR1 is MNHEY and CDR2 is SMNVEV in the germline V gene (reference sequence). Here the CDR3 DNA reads TGTGCCAGCAGTTTGGTAGCGCTTCGAGATACGCAGTATTTT. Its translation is CASSLVALRDTQYF.

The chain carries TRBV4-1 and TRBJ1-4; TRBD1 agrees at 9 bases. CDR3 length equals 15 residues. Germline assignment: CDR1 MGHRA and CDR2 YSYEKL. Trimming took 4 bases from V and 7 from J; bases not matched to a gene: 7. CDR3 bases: TGCGCCAGCAGCCTGTCCGGGACAGGGTTTGAAAAACTGTTTTTT. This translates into CASSLSGTGFEKLFF.

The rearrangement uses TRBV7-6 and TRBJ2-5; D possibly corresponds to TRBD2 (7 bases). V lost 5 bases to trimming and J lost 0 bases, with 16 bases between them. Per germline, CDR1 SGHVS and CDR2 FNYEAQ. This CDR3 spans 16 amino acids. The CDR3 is CASSTIGGGNQETQYF. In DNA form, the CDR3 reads TGTGCCAGCAGCACCATTGGGGGGGGCAACCAAGAGACCCAGTACTTC.

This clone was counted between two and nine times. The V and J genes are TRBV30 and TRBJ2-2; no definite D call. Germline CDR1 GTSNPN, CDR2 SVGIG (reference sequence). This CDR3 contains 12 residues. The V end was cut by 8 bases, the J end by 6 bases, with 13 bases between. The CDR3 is CAHGFYPGELFF. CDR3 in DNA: TGTGCCCACGGGTTTTACCCCGGGGAGCTGTTTTTT.

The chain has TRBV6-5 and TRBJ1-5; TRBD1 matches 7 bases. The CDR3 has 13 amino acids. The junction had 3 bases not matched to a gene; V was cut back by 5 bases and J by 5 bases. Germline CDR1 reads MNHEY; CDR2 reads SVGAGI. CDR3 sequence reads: CASSDQGDQPQHF. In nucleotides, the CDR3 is TGTGCCAGCAGTGATCAGGGGGATCAGCCCCAGCATTTT.

The CDR3, as DNA: TGTGCCTGGAGTGGGGGGGGGATCTATGGCTACACCTTC. Protein product: CAWSGGGIYGYTF. The chain links TRBV30 to TRBJ1-2; D may be TRBD1 (5 bases). The CDR3 consists of 13 residues. Trimming shortened V by 1 base and J by 4 bases, and 10 bases separated the two germline ends. In germline, CDR1 is GTSNPN, CDR2 SVGIG (reference sequence).

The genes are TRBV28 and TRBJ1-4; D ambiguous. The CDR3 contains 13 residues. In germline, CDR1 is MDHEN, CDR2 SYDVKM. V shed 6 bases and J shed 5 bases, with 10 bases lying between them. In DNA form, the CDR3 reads TGTGCCAGCAGAAACTCCAAAAATGAAAAACTGTTTTTT. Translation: CASRNSKNEKLFF.

In nucleotides, the CDR3 is TGTGCCAGCAGCTTGGTGGGGACTGGAATGGGGATAGAGCAGTACTTC. Protein: CASSLVGTGMGIEQYF. The chain employs TRBV5-6 and TRBJ2-7, with D possibly TRBD2 on 6 matching bases. V was clipped by 0 bases and J by 7 bases, with 20 bases between them. This CDR3 contains 16 residues. CDR1 and CDR2 from the germline V gene are SGHDT and YYEEEE.

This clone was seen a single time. This CDR3 is CASRPGQTNTEAFF. The CDR3 coding sequence is TGTGCCAGTCGACCAGGACAGACGAACACTGAAGCTTTCTTT. The chain has TRBV6-5 and TRBJ1-1; weak D call: TRBD1 (6 bases). CDR3 size: 14 residues. Germline V gene lookup returns CDR1 MNHEY and CDR2 SVGAGI. Trimming removed 9 bases from V and 1 base from J, with 15 bases in between.

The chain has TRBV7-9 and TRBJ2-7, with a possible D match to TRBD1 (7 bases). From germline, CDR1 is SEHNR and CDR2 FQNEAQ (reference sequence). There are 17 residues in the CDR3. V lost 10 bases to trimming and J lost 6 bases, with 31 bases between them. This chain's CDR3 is CATQQGFQAGIYGEQYF. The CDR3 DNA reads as TGTGCCACTCAACAGGGGTTTCAGGCGGGGATCTACGGCGAGCAGTACTTC.

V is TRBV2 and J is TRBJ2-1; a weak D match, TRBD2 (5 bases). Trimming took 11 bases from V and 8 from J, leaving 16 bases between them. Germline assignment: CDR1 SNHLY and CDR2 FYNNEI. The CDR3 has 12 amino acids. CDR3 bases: TGTGCCGCTTCACTAGGACGGGATGAGCAGTTCTTC. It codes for CAASLGRDEQFF.

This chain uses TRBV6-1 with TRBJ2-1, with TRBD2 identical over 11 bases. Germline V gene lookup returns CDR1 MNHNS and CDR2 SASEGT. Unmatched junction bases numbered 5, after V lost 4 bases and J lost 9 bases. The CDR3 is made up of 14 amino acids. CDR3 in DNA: TGTGCCAGCAGTGTTAGCGGGGGGGCGACTGAGCAGTTCTTC. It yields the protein CASSVSGGATEQFF.

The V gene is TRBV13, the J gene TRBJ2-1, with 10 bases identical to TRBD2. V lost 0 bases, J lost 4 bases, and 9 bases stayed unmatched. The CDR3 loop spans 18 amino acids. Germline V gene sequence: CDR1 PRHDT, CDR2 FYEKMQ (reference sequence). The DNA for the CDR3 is TGTGCCAGCAGCTTAGGCCCGGCTAGCGGGGGCGATTACAATGAGCAGTTCTTC. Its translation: CASSLGPASGGDYNEQFF.

The CDR3 coding sequence is TGTGCCAGCAGCTCCGGGACTAGCGGGGGGGCCGGAAACATTCAGTACTTC. Its translation: CASSSGTSGGAGNIQYF. The V call is TRBV7-8, the J call TRBJ2-4, with 16 bases aligning to TRBD2. The length of the CDR3 is 17 residues. Trimming cost V 4 bases and J 6 bases; bases outside gene matches: 6. In germline, CDR1 is SGHVS, CDR2 FQNEAQ.

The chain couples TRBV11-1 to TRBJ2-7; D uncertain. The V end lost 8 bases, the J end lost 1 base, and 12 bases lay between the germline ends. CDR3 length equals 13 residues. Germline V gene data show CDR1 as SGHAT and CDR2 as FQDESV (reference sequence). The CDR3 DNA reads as TGTGCCAGCGCCGCGTCCACTTCCTACGAGCAGTACTTC. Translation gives CASAASTSYEQYF.

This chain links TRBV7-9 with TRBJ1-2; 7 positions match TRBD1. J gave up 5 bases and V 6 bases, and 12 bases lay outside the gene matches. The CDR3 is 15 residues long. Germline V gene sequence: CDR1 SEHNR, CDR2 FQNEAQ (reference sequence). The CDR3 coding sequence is TGTGCCAGCAGTCTATTAGGGCAGGGGGATTATGGCTACACCTTC. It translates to CASSLLGQGDYGYTF. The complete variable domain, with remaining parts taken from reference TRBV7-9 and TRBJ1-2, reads DTGVSQNPRHKITKRGQNVTFRCDPISEHNRLYWYRQTLGQGPEFLTYFQNEAQLEKSRLLSDRFSAERPKGSFSTLEIQRTEQGDSAMYLCASSLLGQGDYGYTFGSGTRLTVV.

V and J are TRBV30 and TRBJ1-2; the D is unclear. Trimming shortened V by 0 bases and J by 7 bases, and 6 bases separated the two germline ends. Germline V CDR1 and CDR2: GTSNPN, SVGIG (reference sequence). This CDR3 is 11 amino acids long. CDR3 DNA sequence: TGTGCCTGGAGTGTATCCGGTGGCTACACCTTC. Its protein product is CAWSVSGGYTF.

CDR3 DNA: TGTGCCAGCAGCCGCGACAGGGCCCCTTTAAATGAGCAGTTCTTC. It is translated as CASSRDRAPLNEQFF. The rearrangement joins TRBV11-1 to TRBJ2-1, with TRBD1 matching over 7 bases. This CDR3 is built from 15 residues. After removal of 5 bases from V and 7 bases from J, the junction contained 11 bases not matched to a gene. Germline V gene data show CDR1 as SGHAT and CDR2 as FQDESV (reference sequence).

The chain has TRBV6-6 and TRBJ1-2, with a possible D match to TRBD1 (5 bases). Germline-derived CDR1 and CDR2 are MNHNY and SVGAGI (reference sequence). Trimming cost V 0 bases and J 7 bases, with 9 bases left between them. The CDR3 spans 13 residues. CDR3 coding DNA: TGTGCCAGCAGTTACTCAGGGGCCGGTGGCTACACCTTC. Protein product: CASSYSGAGGYTF.